These 22 T cell receptor beta chains originate from one sample sequenced in a study of monozygotic twins with cystic fibrosis. Assay used: immunoSEQ multiplex PCR; TCRdb lists only in-frame clones, some missing. The sample yields tens of thousands of clones, about nine tenths seen once. Sequencing was done on a sample of blood. The receptor source for this set is a girl aged 2-10 years with cystic fibrosis.

The chain is built from TRBV9 and TRBJ2-5; D is unclear. CDR1 and CDR2 from the germline V gene are SGDLS and YYNGEE. The CDR3 is made up of 15 amino acids. V was pared by 2 bases and J by 5 bases, with 16 bases between. CDR3 region: CASSVEPLGLETQYF. CDR3 bases: TGTGCCAGCAGCGTCGAACCTCTAGGTTTGGAGACCCAGTACTTC.

V and J are TRBV18 and TRBJ1-1, with D hard to call. This CDR3 has 11 amino acids. Per germline, CDR1 KGHSH and CDR2 LQKENI. With 5 bases removed from V and 4 bases from J, the gap between germline ends came to 5 bases. DNA of the CDR3: TGTGCCAGCTCAGCGGTCACTGAAGCTTTCTTT. This sequence encodes CASSAVTEAFF.

This sequence joins TRBV9 and TRBJ2-1, with D possibly called TRBD1 or TRBD2 (6 bases each). V lost 0 bases and J lost 8, with 15 bases in between. CDR3 length: 15 amino acids. Germline V gives CDR1 SGDLS, CDR2 YYNGEE. The DNA of the CDR3 is TGTGCCAGCAGCGTAGGCGCAAAGGGGGGCGATGAGCAGTTCTTC. Translated: CASSVGAKGGDEQFF.

The chain employs TRBV5-1 and TRBJ2-3; no reliable D call. CDR3 length: 17 amino acids. Germline CDR1 SGHRS, CDR2 YFSETQ. Trimming cost V 4 bases and J 0 bases, with 18 bases left between them. The CDR3 is CASSHPNLTLSTDTQYF. In DNA, the CDR3 is TGCGCCAGCAGCCATCCGAACTTGACCCTGAGCACAGATACGCAGTATTTT.

The genes are TRBV7-6 and TRBJ2-5; D unclear. Trimming took 1 base from V and 4 from J, leaving 13 bases between them. CDR3 length: 15 amino acids. Germline CDR1 SGHVS, CDR2 FNYEAQ. The CDR3 DNA sequence: TGTGCCAGCAGCTTAGAGACCCTCGCCAGAGAGACCCAGTACTTC. It specifies CASSLETLARETQYF. Together with reference TRBV7-6 and TRBJ2-5, the CDR3 gives the full variable domain: GAGVSQSPRYKVTKRGQDVALRCDPISGHVSLYWYRQALGQGPEFLTYFNYEAQQDKSGLPNDRFSAERPEGSISTLTIQRTEQRDSAMYRCASSLETLARETQYFGPGTRLLVL.

The chain links TRBV19 to TRBJ1-3; possibly TRBD1 for D (5 bases). Looked up from germline, CDR1 is LNHDA and CDR2 is SQIVND (reference sequence). The ends were cut back, 9 bases at V and 8 bases at J, with 17 bases in the middle. The CDR3 runs to 13 residues. The CDR3 bases are TGTGCCAGCGGCAGGGCGGGCGGAGACACCATATATTTT. Amino acids: CASGRAGGDTIYF.

This clone appeared a few times. The V and J genes are TRBV15 and TRBJ1-2, with TRBD1 as a possible D gene (5 bases). V lost 0 bases to trimming and J lost 5 bases, with 13 bases between them. The length of the CDR3 is 15 residues. Germline lookup yields CDR1 LNHNV and CDR2 YYDKDF (reference sequence). The CDR3: CATSREGGGGYGYTF. The CDR3 DNA is TGTGCCACCAGCAGAGAGGGCGGGGGAGGATATGGCTACACCTTC.

V and J are TRBV7-2 and TRBJ1-2, with D maybe TRBD1 (5 bases). V was clipped by 6 bases and J by 4 bases, with 24 bases between them. CDR1 is SGHTA, CDR2 FQGNSA, per germline. CDR3 size: 17 residues. CDR3 protein: CASRSSGPGTPSYGYTF. The CDR3 DNA reads TGTGCCAGCAGATCCTCGGGCCCCGGGACCCCGAGCTATGGCTACACCTTC.

This chain joins TRBV6-1 and TRBJ1-2; 7 bases map to TRBD1. Trimming took 4 bases from V and 2 from J; bases not matched to a gene: 7. The CDR3 totals 15 residues. Per the germline V gene, CDR1 is MNHNS and CDR2 is SASEGT. The DNA of the CDR3 is TGTGCCAGCAGTGGACGACAGGGTATCAACTATGGCTACACCTTC. Translated: CASSGRQGINYGYTF.

The rearrangement links TRBV6-4 to TRBJ2-7; D is unresolved. Trimming cost V 6 bases and J 0 bases, with 6 bases left between them. The CDR3 is 12 amino acids. Germline CDR1 is MRHNA and CDR2 is SNTAGT. The CDR3 region has the DNA TGTGCCAGCAGCAGGTGCTCCTACGAGCAGTACTTC. It encodes CASSRCSYEQYF.

The CDR3 DNA follows: TGTGCCAGCAGCTTAGCCACCTCGCCCGGGGAGCTGTTTTTT. Protein: CASSLATSPGELFF. J is TRBJ2-2 and V is TRBV7-2, with unresolved D. The germline CDR1 and CDR2 sequences are SGHTA and FQGNSA. V lost 0 bases, J lost 6 bases, and 8 bases lay in between. This CDR3 is 14 amino acids long.

The table lists this clone with a few counts. V and J are TRBV12-5 and TRBJ1-1, with D perhaps matching TRBD1 (5 bases). The CDR3 has 13 residues. Germline lookup yields CDR1 LGHNT and CDR2 FRNRAP. Trimming removed 5 bases from V and 8 bases from J, with 15 bases in between. In DNA form, the CDR3 reads TGTGCTAGTGGTCCGGCAGGGAGCCTGGAAGCTTTCTTT. It specifies CASGPAGSLEAFF.

This clone appeared a few times. The genes are TRBV6-5 and TRBJ1-5; D ambiguous. V was clipped by 0 bases and J by 0 bases, with 6 bases between them. CDR1 is MNHEY and CDR2 is SVGAGI in the germline V gene. This CDR3 spans 15 amino acids. The CDR3 region is CASSYSPYSNQPQHF. CDR3 coding DNA: TGTGCCAGCAGTTACTCCCCGTATAGCAATCAGCCCCAGCATTTT.

The chain joins TRBV19 to TRBJ2-1, with D possibly matching TRBD1 (6 bases). This CDR3 contains 17 residues. Germline CDR1 LNHDA, CDR2 SQIVND (reference sequence). Deletions cut 5 bases from V and 1 base from J, with 18 bases between. The CDR3 loop reads CASSASTGLPSYNEQFF. The CDR3 DNA sequence: TGTGCCAGTAGTGCATCGACAGGCCTACCTTCCTACAATGAGCAGTTCTTC.

V is TRBV6-5 and J is TRBJ2-5; TRBD1 aligns across 8 bases. This CDR3 comprises 16 residues. Germline trimming cut 4 bases from V and 2 bases from J; bases unmatched to any gene: 9. CDR1 and CDR2 from the germline V gene are MNHEY and SVGAGI. The chain's CDR3 is CASSFSTGAGQETQYF. As DNA, the CDR3 is TGTGCCAGCAGTTTCTCGACAGGGGCCGGGCAAGAGACCCAGTACTTC.

The chain employs TRBV7-2 and TRBJ2-1; possible D gene TRBD1, 5 bases. The CDR3 runs to 15 residues. CDR1 and CDR2 from the germline V gene are SGHTA and FQGNSA. V gave up 4 bases and J gave up 7 bases, with 17 bases separating them. The CDR3 is CASSYTAQVINEQFF. In DNA, the CDR3 is TGTGCCAGCAGCTATACCGCACAGGTTATTAATGAGCAGTTCTTC.

This clone was seen more than once but under ten times. The rearrangement uses TRBV18 and TRBJ1-2; TRBD1 agrees at 7 bases. The V gene's germline CDR1 is KGHSH and CDR2 LQKENI. This CDR3 comprises 15 residues. Trimming cost V 4 bases and J 6 bases; bases outside gene matches: 11. The CDR3 is CASSRTGVNLHGYTF. As DNA, the CDR3 is TGTGCCAGCTCACGGACAGGAGTTAATCTCCATGGCTACACCTTC.

This chain links TRBV6-1 with TRBJ2-7; TRBD2 might be the D (5 bases). This CDR3 comprises 12 residues. The germline V gene encodes CDR1 MNHNS and CDR2 SASEGT. Deletions cut 10 bases from V and 1 base from J, with 11 bases between. In DNA, the CDR3 is TGTGCCACAGACGGGATTTCCTACGAGCAGTACTTC. Amino acid sequence: CATDGISYEQYF.

V and J are TRBV7-2 and TRBJ1-5; D uncertain. Germline CDR1 and CDR2: SGHTA and FQGNSA. The CDR3 spans 12 residues. Trimming took off 3 bases at V and 10 bases at J, with 10 bases between the two ends. The CDR3 DNA sequence: TGTGCCAGCAGCTTGGACGATATCCCCCAGCATTTT. This codes for CASSLDDIPQHF.

The chain couples TRBV28 to TRBJ1-1; TRBD1 aligns across 9 bases. There are 16 residues in the CDR3. Trimming took 6 bases from V and 5 from J; bases not matched to a gene: 13. CDR1 is MDHEN and CDR2 is SYDVKM in the germline V gene. Here the CDR3 reads CASSIPQGAVSTEAFF. CDR3 nucleotides: TGTGCCAGCAGCATACCACAGGGGGCGGTTAGTACTGAAGCTTTCTTT.

V and J are TRBV14 and TRBJ2-7; D gene uncertain. This CDR3 contains 14 residues. V lost 5 bases and J 3 bases, leaving 14 bases between the germline ends. Germline V gives CDR1 SGHDN, CDR2 FVKESK. The CDR3 coding sequence is TGTGCCAGCAGCTTTTCCACGGTCGTCTACGAGCAGTACTTC. Protein product: CASSFSTVVYEQYF.

This chain joins TRBV9 and TRBJ2-5; 11 bases are a match to TRBD1. V was clipped by 2 bases and J by 1 base; unmatched bases: 4. The CDR3 extends over 16 amino acids. The germline gives CDR1 SGDLS, CDR2 YYNGEE. CDR3 loop: CASSVGGTGGQETQYF. CDR3 bases: TGTGCCAGCAGCGTCGGCGGGACAGGGGGCCAAGAGACCCAGTACTTC.